The 27 T cell receptor beta chains below all came from one sample that was sequenced in a study of cytomegalovirus exposure and HLA in healthy donors. PCR was performed using 60 Vbeta and 13 Jbeta primers. Sequencing was performed with immunoSEQ multiplex PCR; in TCRdb, only in-frame clones are kept and a portion is missing. Among fewer than 120,000 clones, approximately 84% were seen once, and the ten largest hold about 1.8%. Sequenced input: PBMCs. All receptors come from a man in his forties in good health and CMV-seronegative.

V and J are TRBV30 and TRBJ2-7; a possible D gene is TRBD2 (6 bases). Deletions cut 0 bases from V and 1 base from J, with 10 bases between. Per germline, CDR1 GTSNPN and CDR2 SVGIG (reference sequence). The CDR3 extends over 14 amino acids. This CDR3 is CAWSVRGGSYEQYF. For the CDR3, the DNA is TGTGCCTGGAGTGTACGGGGAGGTTCCTACGAGCAGTACTTC.

The chain has TRBV2 and TRBJ2-5; 7 nucleotides match TRBD1. The CDR3 has 18 amino acids. V dropped 5 bases and J dropped 2; count of bases not matched to a gene: 17. Looked up from germline, CDR1 is SNHLY and CDR2 is FYNNEI. The CDR3 protein is CASSPEGTGVGLQETQYF. The CDR3 nucleotides are TGTGCCAGCAGTCCTGAGGGTACAGGGGTCGGTCTTCAAGAGACCCAGTACTTC.

The chain recombines TRBV29-1 with TRBJ2-1; 15 nucleotides align to TRBD2. The CDR3 has 17 amino acids. Germline CDR1 is SQVTM and CDR2 is ANQGSEA. The V and J ends lost 4 bases and 0 bases, in that order; junction bases with no gene match: 4. CDR3 region: CSVVGGLAGGSYNEQFF. In DNA form, the CDR3 reads TGCAGCGTTGTTGGGGGACTAGCGGGGGGCTCCTACAATGAGCAGTTCTTC.

This sequence joins TRBV7-8 and TRBJ1-3, with TRBD1 matching 9 bases. The CDR3 loop spans 17 amino acids. Trimming removed 4 bases from V and 4 bases from J; junction bases left unmatched: 11. CDR1 and CDR2 (germline): SGHVS, FQNEAQ. For the CDR3, the DNA is TGTGCCAGCAGCTCCCTTGTCCAGGGGACAGGGGGAAACACCATATATTTT. It yields the protein CASSSLVQGTGGNTIYF.

This rearrangement joins TRBV29-1 to TRBJ2-7; TRBD1 agrees at 7 bases. Germline-derived CDR1 and CDR2 are SQVTM and ANQGSEA. J was trimmed by 4 bases and V by 0 bases; bases with no gene match: 9. This CDR3 has 15 amino acids. This CDR3 is CSVEDPTGKTYEQYF. The CDR3, as DNA: TGCAGCGTTGAAGATCCGACAGGGAAAACTTACGAGCAGTACTTC.

This clone appeared a single time. V gene TRBV9 combines with J gene TRBJ2-7, with D perhaps TRBD2 (6 bases). Germline lookup yields CDR1 SGDLS and CDR2 YYNGEE. The CDR3 spans 13 residues. V gave up 0 bases and J gave up 3 bases, with 7 bases separating them. CDR3 protein: CASSVGLGYEQYF. Here the CDR3 DNA reads TGTGCCAGCAGCGTAGGACTAGGCTACGAGCAGTACTTC.

The chain links TRBV19 to TRBJ1-5, with D uncertain. Germline loops: CDR1 LNHDA, CDR2 SQIVND (reference sequence). Trimming took 3 bases from V and 0 from J, leaving 9 bases between them. The CDR3 is made up of 15 amino acids. CDR3 bases: TGTGCCAGTAGTATCGGAGTCGATAGCAATCAGCCCCAGCATTTT. Its protein is CASSIGVDSNQPQHF.

The chain joins TRBV25-1 to TRBJ2-3; possibly TRBD2 for D (5 bases). From germline, CDR1 is MGHDK and CDR2 SYGVNS. The germline V and J ends were trimmed by 3 bases and 10 bases, with 11 bases remaining between them. This CDR3 has 12 amino acids. The CDR3 DNA reads as TGTGCCAGCAGTGAGTTACTAGGCCCGCAGTATTTT. Its translation is CASSELLGPQYF.

The rearrangement uses TRBV5-1 and TRBJ1-5, with 8 nucleotides matching TRBD1. Germline trimming cut 4 bases from V and 3 bases from J; bases unmatched to any gene: 6. The CDR3 consists of 15 residues. Germline V lookup: CDR1 SGHRS, CDR2 YFSETQ. CDR3 sequence reads: CASSPGTGLNQPQHF. For the CDR3, the DNA is TGCGCCAGCAGCCCGGGGACAGGACTCAATCAGCCCCAGCATTTT.

In this sample, this clone turned up a few times. V and J are TRBV2 and TRBJ1-5; 8 bases line up with TRBD1. V shed 6 bases and J 7 bases; nucleotides not matched to a gene: 11. Germline CDR1 SNHLY, CDR2 FYNNEI. The CDR3 runs to 15 residues. The CDR3 region is CASRPRTGLTQPQHF. Written as DNA, the CDR3 is TGTGCCAGCAGACCCCGGACAGGGCTGACCCAGCCCCAGCATTTT.

The chain's CDR3 is CAWRRTGDGEKLFF. In nucleotides, the CDR3 is TGTGCCTGGAGAAGGACAGGCGATGGTGAAAAACTGTTTTTT. The chain uses TRBV30 and TRBJ1-4, with 7 bases matching TRBD1. CDR1 is GTSNPN, CDR2 SVGIG, per germline (reference sequence). The CDR3 runs to 14 residues. Germline trimming cut 3 bases from V and 7 bases from J; bases unmatched to any gene: 8.

As DNA, the CDR3 is TGTGCCAGCAGTTCAGCGGACAGGGGACCTGGAAACACCATATATTTT. Residues: CASSSADRGPGNTIYF. The chain recombines TRBV6-5 with TRBJ1-3; 9 nucleotides align to TRBD1. With V trimmed by 4 bases and J by 2 bases, 6 bases remained unmatched. CDR1 and CDR2 (germline): MNHEY, SVGAGI. This CDR3 has 16 amino acids.

This chain joins TRBV7-9 and TRBJ2-1; 11 bases are shared with TRBD2. Germline CDR1 reads SEHNR; CDR2 reads FQNEAQ (reference sequence). The CDR3 runs to 14 residues. V shed 2 bases, J shed 10 bases, and the junction held 4 bases outside the gene matches. The CDR3 DNA reads as TGTGCCAGCAGCTTAAAACTAGCGGGGGCCGAGCAGTTCTTC. It translates to CASSLKLAGAEQFF.

This clone was seen a handful of times. The gene calls are TRBV7-6 and TRBJ2-5, with TRBD1 identical over 7 bases. This CDR3 is built from 14 residues. The germline CDR1 and CDR2 sequences are SGHVS and FNYEAQ. V lost 5 bases and J lost 5; bases outside the gene matches: 8. CDR3 sequence: CASSVTGIGETQYF. The CDR3 region has the DNA TGTGCCAGCAGCGTGACAGGGATCGGCGAGACCCAGTACTTC.

The chain employs TRBV29-1 and TRBJ2-5; possible D gene TRBD2, 7 bases. The end of the DNA is better explained by TRBJ2-7, so the J call may be wrong. The germline gives CDR1 SQVTM, CDR2 ANQGSEA. The CDR3 extends over 15 amino acids. The CDR3 bases are TGCAGCGTTGAACTAGAGGGGGGGAGGCCCTACGAGCAGTACTTC. Translation: CSVELEGGRPYEQYF.

This clone appeared once. This chain uses TRBV6-5 with TRBJ1-4; 9 bases fit TRBD1. Germline V CDR1 and CDR2: MNHEY, SVGAGI. This CDR3 spans 14 amino acids. Losses at the gene ends were 5 bases for V and 8 bases for J; bases not matched to a gene: 6. The CDR3 DNA reads TGTGCCAGCAGTCCACAGGGGGCGGAAGAAAAACTGTTTTTT. It codes for CASSPQGAEEKLFF.

The chain is built from TRBV9 and TRBJ1-5; perhaps TRBD1 as D (5 bases). With 4 bases removed from V and 6 bases from J, the gap between germline ends came to 17 bases. The CDR3 has 15 residues. Germline CDR1 SGDLS, CDR2 YYNGEE. The CDR3 sequence: CASSSSGGVGQPQHF. In nucleotides, the CDR3 is TGTGCCAGCAGCTCCTCGGGGGGGGTAGGTCAGCCCCAGCATTTT.

The chain uses TRBV27 and TRBJ1-4; no definite D call. In germline, CDR1 is MNHEY, CDR2 SMNVEV (reference sequence). Trimming took 7 bases from V and 4 from J, leaving 7 bases between them. The CDR3 has 12 amino acids. The chain's CDR3 is CASNRFNEKLFF. CDR3 DNA: TGTGCCAGCAACAGATTTAATGAAAAACTGTTTTTT.

The V call is TRBV29-1, the J call TRBJ2-2, with 7 bases identical to TRBD2. Germline V gene data show CDR1 as SQVTM and CDR2 as ANQGSEA. The CDR3 has 16 residues. V trimming: 5 bases; J trimming: 1 base; junction bases outside the gene matches: 10. CDR3 DNA: TGCAGCGTTAGCGGGGCCGGACTAAAGAACACCGGGGAGCTGTTTTTT. This gives the protein CSVSGAGLKNTGELFF.

V and J are TRBV6-1 and TRBJ2-7, with TRBD1 matching 7 bases. The CDR3 loop spans 14 amino acids. The ends lost 3 bases at V and 2 bases at J; junction bases unmatched: 4. Per germline, CDR1 MNHNS and CDR2 SASEGT. CDR3 residues: CASSEAGGTYEQYF. The CDR3 DNA reads TGTGCCAGCAGTGAGGCAGGGGGTACCTACGAGCAGTACTTC.

The rearrangement uses TRBV5-5 and TRBJ2-7; 8 bases align to TRBD1. Per germline, CDR1 SGHKS and CDR2 YYEKEE (reference sequence). V was pared by 1 base and J by 2 bases, with 14 bases of the junction left unmatched. There are 18 residues in the CDR3. The CDR3 region has the DNA TGTGCCAGCAGCTTGTCGTCCACGACAGGGGTTGGGACCTACGAGCAGTACTTC. It is translated as CASSLSSTTGVGTYEQYF.

In nucleotides, the CDR3 is TGTGCCAGCAGCGTCAGGGACAGGGCAATAAACACCGGGGAGCTGTTTTTT. It translates to CASSVRDRAINTGELFF. The J gene is TRBJ2-2, the V gene TRBV9; 9 bases line up with TRBD1. This CDR3 spans 17 amino acids. With V trimmed by 2 bases and J by 2 bases, 7 bases remained unmatched. The germline gives CDR1 SGDLS, CDR2 YYNGEE.

The rearrangement links TRBV7-8 to TRBJ1-5; 8 bases are a match to TRBD1. Germline values: CDR1 SGHVS, CDR2 FQNEAQ. This CDR3 contains 15 residues. V lost 2 bases to trimming and J lost 6 bases; unmatched junction nucleotides: 6. CDR3 residues: CASSLSTGGGQPQHF. In DNA form, the CDR3 reads TGTGCCAGCAGCTTATCAACAGGGGGAGGTCAGCCCCAGCATTTT.

The sample holds one count of this clone. The V and J genes are TRBV5-4 and TRBJ2-7, with D hard to call. CDR3 length: 13 residues. Germline V gene sequence: CDR1 SGHNT, CDR2 YYREEE (reference sequence). V lost 1 base, J lost 0 bases, and 5 bases lay in between. CDR3 nucleotides: TGTGCCAGCAGCTTGTATAGCTCCTACGAGCAGTACTTC. Protein: CASSLYSSYEQYF.

The V gene is TRBV5-1, the J gene TRBJ1-1, with D perhaps TRBD1 (6 bases). The CDR3 contains 14 residues. The germline V gene has CDR1 SGHRS and CDR2 YFSETQ. Trimming shortened V by 3 bases and J by 0 bases, and 9 bases separated the two germline ends. DNA for the CDR3: TGCGCCAGCAGCTGGGACACCCTGAACACTGAAGCTTTCTTT. Its protein product is CASSWDTLNTEAFF. Full variable domain (missing parts from reference TRBV5-1 and TRBJ1-1): KAGVTQTPRYLIKTRGQQVTLSCSPISGHRSVSWYQQTPGQGLQFLFEYFSETQRNKGNFPGRFSGRQFSNSRSEMNVSTLELGDSALYLCASSWDTLNTEAFFGQGTRLTVV.

J is TRBJ2-7 and V is TRBV6-5; D possibly corresponds to TRBD1 (6 bases). The CDR3 runs 16 residues. Per the germline V gene, CDR1 is MNHEY and CDR2 is SVGAGI. V was pared by 4 bases and J by 2 bases, with 18 bases between. The chain's CDR3 is CASSSPGTNTPYEQYF. The DNA of the CDR3 is TGTGCCAGCAGTTCCCCCGGGACAAATACTCCCTACGAGCAGTACTTC.

The chain employs TRBV5-1 and TRBJ1-4, with D possibly being TRBD1 (5 bases). The germline V gene has CDR1 SGHRS and CDR2 YFSETQ. The germline V and J ends were trimmed by 0 bases and 0 bases, with 6 bases remaining between them. This CDR3 contains 15 residues. The CDR3 here is CASSLEGTTNEKLFF. The CDR3 DNA is TGCGCCAGCAGCTTGGAGGGGACAACTAATGAAAAACTGTTTTTT. The full variable domain, completed using reference TRBV5-1 and TRBJ1-4, is KAGVTQTPRYLIKTRGQQVTLSCSPISGHRSVSWYQQTPGQGLQFLFEYFSETQRNKGNFPGRFSGRQFSNSRSEMNVSTLELGDSALYLCASSLEGTTNEKLFFGSGTQLSVL.